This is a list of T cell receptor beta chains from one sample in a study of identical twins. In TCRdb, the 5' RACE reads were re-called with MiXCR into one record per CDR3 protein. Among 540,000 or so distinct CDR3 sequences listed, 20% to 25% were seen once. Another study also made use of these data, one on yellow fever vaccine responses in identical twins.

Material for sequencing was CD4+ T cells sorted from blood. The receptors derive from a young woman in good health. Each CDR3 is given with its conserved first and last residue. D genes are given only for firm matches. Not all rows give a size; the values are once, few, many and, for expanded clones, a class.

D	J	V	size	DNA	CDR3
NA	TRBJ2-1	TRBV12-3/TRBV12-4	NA	TGTGCCAGCAGTTTAGCGTCAGGGGCCGGGAATGAGCAGTTCTTC	CASSLASGAGNEQFF
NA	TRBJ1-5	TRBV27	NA	TGTGCCAGCCGGGGGGGCAATCAGCCCCAGCATTTT	CASRGGNQPQHF
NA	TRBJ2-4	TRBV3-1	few	TGTGCCAGCAGCCGGGACTTTTCCGGAGGCATTCAGTACTTC	CASSRDFSGGIQYF
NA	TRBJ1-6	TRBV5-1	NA	TGCGCCAGCAGTCCACTTACGAATTCACCCCTCCACTTT	CASSPLTNSPLHF
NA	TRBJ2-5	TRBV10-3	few	TGTGCCACCACAGACAGACAAGAGACCCAGTACTTC	CATTDRQETQYF
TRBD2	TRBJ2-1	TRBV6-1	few	TGTGCCAGCAGCCTCGGGAGGGTAAGAAATGAGCAGTTCTTC	CASSLGRVRNEQFF
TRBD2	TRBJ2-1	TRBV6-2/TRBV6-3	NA	TGTGCCAGCAGTTACTCTATCAGGACTAGCGGGAGGGCCCTGTACAATGAGCAGTTCTTC	CASSYSIRTSGRALYNEQFF
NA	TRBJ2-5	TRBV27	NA	TGTGCCAGCAGTTTTCAATTACAAGAGACCCAGTACTTC	CASSFQLQETQYF
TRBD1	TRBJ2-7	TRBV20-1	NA	TGCAGTGCTAGAGATGGGCGACAGGGGCTGAACGAGCAGTACTTC	CSARDGRQGLNEQYF
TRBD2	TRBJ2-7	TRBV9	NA	TGTGCCAGCAGCACAAGTCCACTAGCGTCAACCTACGAGCAGTACTTC	CASSTSPLASTYEQYF
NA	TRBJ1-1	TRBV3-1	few	TGTGCCAGCAGCCAAGTCCCGGGATCTAACACTGAAGCTTTCTTT	CASSQVPGSNTEAFF
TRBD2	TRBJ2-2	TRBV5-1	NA	TGCGCCAGCAGACCCGGGACTACGGACACCGGGGAGCTGTTTTTT	CASRPGTTDTGELFF
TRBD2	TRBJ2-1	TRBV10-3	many	TGTGCCATCAGTGAGGGGACTACCAATGAGCAGTTCTTC	CAISEGTTNEQFF
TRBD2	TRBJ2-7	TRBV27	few	TGTGCCAGCAAGGCTGTAGCGGGAGGGCCCGTATTTGGGCAGTACTTC	CASKAVAGGPVFGQYF
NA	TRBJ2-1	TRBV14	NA	TGTGCCAGCAGCCAAGATCTTCTGGGGGCGAATGAGCAGTTCTTC	CASSQDLLGANEQFF
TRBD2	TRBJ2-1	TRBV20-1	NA	TGCAGTGCTAGCGGACTAGCGGGAGGCTACAATGAGCAGTTCTTC	CSASGLAGGYNEQFF
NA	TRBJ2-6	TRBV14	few	TGTGCCAGCAGCGAAGGATCGAGAGTCAACGTCCTGACTTTC	CASSEGSRVNVLTF
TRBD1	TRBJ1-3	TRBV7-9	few	TGTGCCAGCAGCGACAGGGGACTTACTGGAAACACCATATATTTT	CASSDRGLTGNTIYF
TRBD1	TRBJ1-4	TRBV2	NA	TGTGCCAGCAAGATCGCCGGGACAGGTGATGAAAAACTGTTTTTT	CASKIAGTGDEKLFF
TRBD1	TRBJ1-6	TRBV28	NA	TGTGCCAGCAGCCTGGACAGGGAGCCCCTCCACTTT	CASSLDREPLHF
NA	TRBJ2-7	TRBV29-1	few	TGCAGCGTGGCCGACGGTACCTACGAGCAGTACTTC	CSVADGTYEQYF
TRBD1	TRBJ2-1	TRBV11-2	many	TGTGCCAGCAGCTTAGACACCGGGACAGGGAACAATGAGCAGTTCTTC	CASSLDTGTGNNEQFF
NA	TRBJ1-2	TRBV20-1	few	TGCAGTGCCCTGAACCCGGGGAGGGTCGGCTACACCTTC	CSALNPGRVGYTF
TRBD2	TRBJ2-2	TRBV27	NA	TGTGCCAGCAGTAAACCCTTTTCTAGCGGGCCGAGCACCGGGGAGCTGTTTTTT	CASSKPFSSGPSTGELFF
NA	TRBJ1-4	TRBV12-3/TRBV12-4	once	TGTGCCAGCAGTTTCCACGGGGGGTACAGGGTTGGAATTGGTGTAACTAATGAAAAACTGTTTTTT	CASSFHGGYRVGIGVTNEKLFF
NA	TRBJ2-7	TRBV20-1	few	TGCAGTGCTAGTTCGGCGGAGCGGGCCTACGAGCAGTACTTC	CSASSAERAYEQYF
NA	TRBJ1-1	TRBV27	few	TGTGCCAGCAGTTTAAGGGCGATCACTGAAGCTTTCTTT	CASSLRAITEAFF
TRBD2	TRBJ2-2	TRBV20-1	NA	TGCAGTGCTAGAAACGGACTAGTGAAATCGAACACCGGGGAGCTGTTTTTT	CSARNGLVKSNTGELFF
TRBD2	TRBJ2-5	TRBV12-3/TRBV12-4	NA	TGTGCCAGCAGTTTAGCGCTCTGGACTAGCGGGGGAGAGACCCAGTACTTC	CASSLALWTSGGETQYF
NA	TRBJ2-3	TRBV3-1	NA	TGTGCCAGCAGCCAAGCATCCGGGACTTCTTACACAGATACGCAGTATTTT	CASSQASGTSYTDTQYF
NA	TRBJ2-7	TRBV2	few	TGTGCCAGCAGTCCCCGTAGCCTCTATACCTTTTTCGAGCAGTACTTC	CASSPRSLYTFFEQYF
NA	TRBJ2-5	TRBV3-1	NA	TGTGCCAGCAGTCCGGCCTGGAGCCCCCGGACCCAGTACTTC	CASSPAWSPRTQYF
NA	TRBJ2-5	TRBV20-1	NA	TGCAGTGCTGAGATGACTAGACCTGAGTACCAAGAGACCCAGTACTTC	CSAEMTRPEYQETQYF
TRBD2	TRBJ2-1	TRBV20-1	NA	TGCAGTGCTAGAGGAATGCGATTGGCTAGCGGAAATGAGCAGTTCTTC	CSARGMRLASGNEQFF
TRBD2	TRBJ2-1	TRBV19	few	TGTGCCAGTAGTATAGGGTTTAGCGGGAGGACCGGTGAGCAGTTCTTC	CASSIGFSGRTGEQFF
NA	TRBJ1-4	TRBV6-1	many	TGTGCCAGCAGTGCAACTAATGAAAAACTGTTTTTT	CASSATNEKLFF
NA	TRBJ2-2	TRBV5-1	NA	TGCGCCAGCAGCTTGAGGCAGGGTGGCCCCTCAAACACCGGGGAGCTGTTTTTT	CASSLRQGGPSNTGELFF
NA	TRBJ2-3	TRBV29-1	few	TGCAGCGGCGGCTTGGGGGGCACAGATACGCAGTATTTT	CSGGLGGTDTQYF
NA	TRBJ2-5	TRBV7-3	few	TGTGCCAGCAGCTTGTTAGGAGGTAGTGAGACCCAGTACTTC	CASSLLGGSETQYF
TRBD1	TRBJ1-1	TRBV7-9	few	TGTGCCAGCAGCGTAAGGGGACAGTTTGACACTGAAGCTTTCTTT	CASSVRGQFDTEAFF
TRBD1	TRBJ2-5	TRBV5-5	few	TGTGCCAGCAGCGCCGGGACAGCCCAAGAGACCCAGTACTTC	CASSAGTAQETQYF
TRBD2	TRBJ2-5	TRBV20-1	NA	TGCAGTGCCTACGCGCGGACTAGCAGAGAGACCCAGTACTTC	CSAYARTSRETQYF
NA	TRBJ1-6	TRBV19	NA	TGTGCTTCCGCGCATGGGGGTGGCCTGGGATCACCCCTCCACTTT	CASAHGGGLGSPLHF
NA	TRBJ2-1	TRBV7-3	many	TGTGCCAGCAGCTTAGGGCGGGGAGCCTACAATGAGCAGTTCTTC	CASSLGRGAYNEQFF
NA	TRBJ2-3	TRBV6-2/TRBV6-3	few	TGTGCCAGCAGCTCGGGGGAGACTAGCACAGATACGCAGTATTTT	CASSSGETSTDTQYF
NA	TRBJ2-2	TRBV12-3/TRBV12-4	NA	TGTGCCAGCAGTCCGGTGGGACCCGGGGAGCTGTTTTTT	CASSPVGPGELFF
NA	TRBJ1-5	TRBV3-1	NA	TGTGCCAGCAGCCAAGCCGGCAGAAATCAGCCCCAGCATTTT	CASSQAGRNQPQHF
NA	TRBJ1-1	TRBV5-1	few	TGCGCCAGCAGCTTGGCGCAGACCATGAACACTGAAGCTTTCTTT	CASSLAQTMNTEAFF
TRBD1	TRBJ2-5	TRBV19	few	TGTGCCAGTAGTACTTACGGGACAGGGGGAGAGACCCAGTACTTC	CASSTYGTGGETQYF
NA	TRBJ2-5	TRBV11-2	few	TGTGCCAGCAGCTTGAGGGCGCAGAGGGAGACCCAGTACTTC	CASSLRAQRETQYF
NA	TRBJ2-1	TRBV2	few	TGTGCCAGCACCCTGAACCCTAGAGGTGAGCAGTTCTTC	CASTLNPRGEQFF
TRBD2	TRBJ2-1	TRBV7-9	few	TGTGCCAGCAGATTTAGCGGGAATAAACTTGCATACAATGAGCAGTTCTTC	CASRFSGNKLAYNEQFF
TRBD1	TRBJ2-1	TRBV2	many	TGTGCCAGCATGGTAACAGGGGGCGCATGGGAGCAGTTCTTC	CASMVTGGAWEQFF
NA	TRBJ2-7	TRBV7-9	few	TGTGCCAGCAGCTCCCAAGGTCCCTCGGGCGAGCAGTACTTC	CASSSQGPSGEQYF